The 15 T cell receptor beta chains presented below share a single source sample, sequenced in a study of T cell responses to AZD1222 COVID-19 vaccine. Assay: immunoSEQ multiplex PCR; the TCRdb copy retains only in-frame clones and omits some. The data show roughly 180,000 clones, 90% seen once. Sequences were derived from peripheral blood, sampled on day 0 of AZD1222 vaccination. The receptors derive from an adult in good health.

The chain uses TRBV4-3 and TRBJ1-1; TRBD1 aligns across 9 bases. From germline, CDR1 is LGHNA and CDR2 YSLEER. This CDR3 has 12 amino acids. V shed 4 bases and J 11 bases; nucleotides not matched to a gene: 5. Here the CDR3 DNA reads TGCGCCAGCAGCCTAGGACAGGGGCAGGCTTTCTTT. It yields the protein CASSLGQGQAFF.

The chain combines TRBV6-5 with TRBJ2-7; unclear D gene. The CDR3 has 13 amino acids. The germline V gene encodes CDR1 MNHEY and CDR2 SVGAGI. Between the trimmed V and J ends, which lost 4 bases and 2 bases, there was a span of 9 bases. The CDR3 coding sequence is TGTGCCAGCAGTTGGCAATCCACCTACGAGCAGTACTTC. Encoded protein: CASSWQSTYEQYF.

The chain employs TRBV9 and TRBJ2-3; D is undetermined. The CDR3 length is 15 residues. V lost 4 bases, J lost 0 bases, and 12 bases lay in between. CDR1 is SGDLS, CDR2 YYNGEE, per germline. The CDR3: CASSFGRMSTDTQYF. The CDR3 DNA sequence: TGTGCCAGCAGCTTCGGGCGGATGAGCACAGATACGCAGTATTTT.

V and J are TRBV13 and TRBJ2-7; unclear D gene. There are 13 residues in the CDR3. V was trimmed by 5 bases and J by 3 bases, leaving 11 bases between them. Per germline, CDR1 PRHDT and CDR2 FYEKMQ (reference sequence). CDR3: CASSLEDRYEQYF. The CDR3 DNA sequence: TGTGCCAGCAGCCTAGAAGATCGCTACGAGCAGTACTTC.

The chain employs TRBV7-3 and TRBJ2-5, with D perhaps matching TRBD1 (5 bases). The germline V gene encodes CDR1 SGHTA and CDR2 FQGTGA. Deletions cut 4 bases from V and 8 bases from J, with 11 bases between. CDR3 length: 12 residues. The chain's CDR3 is CASSSGYETQYF. The CDR3 nucleotides read TGTGCCAGCAGCTCAGGGTATGAAACCCAGTACTTC.

This chain joins TRBV27 and TRBJ1-1; D gene unclear. V lost 3 bases and J lost 1, with 6 bases in between. The CDR3 is 13 residues long. Germline lookup yields CDR1 MNHEY and CDR2 SMNVEV (reference sequence). This chain's CDR3 is CASSFAENTEAFF. The CDR3 coding sequence is TGTGCCAGCAGTTTTGCAGAGAACACTGAAGCTTTCTTT.

The table lists this clone with a few counts. The gene calls are TRBV9 and TRBJ1-6, with 9 bases that match TRBD1. The CDR3 sequence is 15 residues long. Germline CDR1 and CDR2: SGDLS and YYNGEE. The J segment lost 10 bases and the V segment lost 0 bases, leaving 5 bases of the junction unmatched. The CDR3 reads CASSVEDRGRSPLHF. The CDR3 DNA follows: TGTGCCAGCAGCGTAGAGGACAGGGGTCGGTCACCCCTCCACTTT.

The chain employs TRBV5-6 and TRBJ2-7; D is undetermined. CDR1 is SGHDT, CDR2 YYEEEE, per germline. This CDR3 has 13 residues. Trimming removed 0 bases at V and 3 bases at J, with 7 bases between. As DNA, the CDR3 is TGTGCCAGCAGCTTGGACAGCTTCTACGAGCAGTACTTC. As protein: CASSLDSFYEQYF.

V usage is TRBV5-6 and J usage is TRBJ2-7, with unresolved D. Looked up from germline, CDR1 is SGHDT and CDR2 is YYEEEE. The CDR3 length is 15 residues. Trimming pared 2 bases from V and 0 bases from J, leaving 12 bases between. The CDR3 nucleotides are TGTGCCAGCAGCTTCGTCGCGCTTACCTCCTACGAGCAGTACTTC. It translates to CASSFVALTSYEQYF.

J is TRBJ1-3 and V is TRBV4-2, with D possibly being TRBD1 (5 bases). The CDR3 loop spans 19 amino acids. Germline CDR1 is LGHNA and CDR2 is YNFKEQ. The V gene lost 2 bases and the J gene lost 0 bases, with 20 bases spanning the gap. CDR3 residues: CASSQMGQGPGSSGNTIYF. DNA for the CDR3: TGTGCCAGCAGCCAAATGGGCCAGGGCCCAGGGAGCTCTGGAAACACCATATATTTT.

The rearrangement uses TRBV9 and TRBJ2-2, with TRBD1 identical over 9 bases. Germline CDR1 is SGDLS and CDR2 is YYNGEE. V shed 4 bases and J 0 bases; nucleotides not matched to a gene: 7. This CDR3 is built from 17 residues. CDR3 sequence reads: CASSRHGTGSNTGELFF. In DNA form, the CDR3 reads TGTGCCAGCAGCCGACATGGGACAGGGTCGAACACCGGGGAGCTGTTTTTT.

This clone has more than one count but fewer than ten. This chain links TRBV3-1 (or the pseudogene TRBV3-2) with TRBJ2-1; the match to TRBD2 covers 7 bases. Germline V lookup: CDR1 LGHDT, CDR2 YNNKEL (reference sequence). CDR3 length: 15 residues. V was pared by 4 bases and J by 6 bases, with 9 bases of the junction left unmatched. The CDR3 loop reads CASSPPREGPNEQFF. The CDR3 DNA follows: TGTGCCAGCAGCCCTCCCAGGGAGGGACCCAATGAGCAGTTCTTC.

V and J are TRBV2 and TRBJ2-1; 9 bases agree with TRBD2. The CDR3 consists of 15 residues. The V gene end was trimmed by 6 bases and the J gene end by 1 base; junction bases not matched to a gene: 4. Germline CDR1 reads SNHLY; CDR2 reads FYNNEI. The CDR3 coding sequence is TGTGCCAGCAGGGAGACTAGCGGTTCCTACAATGAGCAGTTCTTC. Its translation: CASRETSGSYNEQFF.

The chain joins TRBV4-2 to TRBJ1-6; a weak D match, TRBD1 (6 bases). V lost 0 bases and J lost 6, with 9 bases in between. This CDR3 spans 15 amino acids. CDR1 and CDR2 from the germline V gene are LGHNA and YNFKEQ. The CDR3 DNA sequence: TGTGCCAGCAGCCAAGAGTGGACAGCTAATTCACCCCTCCACTTT. Translated, it gives CASSQEWTANSPLHF.

This chain connects TRBV4-2 to TRBJ2-1, with TRBD2 matching 16 bases. Germline V gene data show CDR1 as LGHNA and CDR2 as YNFKEQ. V dropped 3 bases and J dropped 7; count of bases not matched to a gene: 18. The CDR3 totals 21 residues. DNA of the CDR3: TGTGCCAGCAGCCAGGACTCCCTTTTCCTGGGACTAGCGGGGGGGCGTAATGAGCAGTTCTTC. Protein product: CASSQDSLFLGLAGGRNEQFF.